A single sample gave rise to the 15 T cell receptor beta chains below, sequenced in a study of T cell clones after liver transplantation (dated by TCRdb to between 2018 and 2021). The library was built by means of the immunoSEQ multiplex PCR assay. This immuneACCESS table, as held by TCRdb, lists in-frame sequences with V and J called but not all clones. Of the missing ones, under half trace to an unresolved V gene in checked studies; the others have no known cause. This sample comprises 68,000 or so clones, 80% of them detected only once. The ten largest clones represent around 0.66% of the sample. Explained via the paper, the time point label denotes: pre-transplant. Specimen: CD4+ T cells from blood, collected before liver transplant. Receptor source: a human donor who received a liver transplant.

The V call is TRBV28, the J call TRBJ1-2; possibly TRBD1 for D (5 bases). The V gene's germline CDR1 is MDHEN and CDR2 SYDVKM. This CDR3 is built from 13 residues. V was trimmed by 3 bases and J by 8 bases, leaving 13 bases between them. The CDR3 coding sequence is TGTGCCAGCAGTTTTCGCAGGGTCGGAGGCTACACCTTC. It encodes CASSFRRVGGYTF.

The rearrangement links TRBV4-2 to TRBJ1-5; no clear D gene. V lost 0 bases, J lost 3 bases, and 6 bases lay in between. This CDR3 is 14 amino acids long. Germline V gene sequence: CDR1 LGHNA, CDR2 YNFKEQ. The CDR3 DNA is TGTGCCAGCAGCCAAGATCCAGACAATCAGCCCCAGCATTTT. Protein product: CASSQDPDNQPQHF.

This chain links TRBV5-4 with TRBJ2-7; D is undetermined. Germline V gene data show CDR1 as SGHNT and CDR2 as YYREEE (reference sequence). V was cut by 5 bases and J by 3 bases, with 18 bases left in between. The CDR3 consists of 15 residues. The CDR3 protein is CASSTPGPGYYEQYF. The CDR3 coding sequence is TGTGCCAGCAGTACCCCAGGTCCAGGATACTACGAGCAGTACTTC.

This clone was recorded only once. The chain is built from TRBV7-3 and TRBJ2-3, with a possible D match to TRBD2 (6 bases). The CDR3 spans 16 residues. Germline lookup yields CDR1 SGHTA and CDR2 FQGTGA. The V and J ends lost 0 bases and 0 bases respectively, with 10 bases between them. CDR3 sequence: CASSLTGTSSTDTQYF. The CDR3 DNA reads TGTGCCAGCAGCTTAACGGGGACTTCTAGCACAGATACGCAGTATTTT.

Concerning this clone itself: This same CDR3 is encoded by further DNA sequences in the sample. This CDR3 is CASSLGTSTDTQYF. CDR3 DNA sequence: TGTGCCAGCAGCCTCGGGACATCCACAGATACGCAGTATTTT. The chain links TRBV7-2 to TRBJ2-3; D might be TRBD1 (6 bases). The ends were cut back, 5 bases at V and 2 bases at J, with 11 bases in the middle. Germline V CDR1 and CDR2: SGHTA, FQGNSA. The CDR3 contains 14 residues.

The chain uses TRBV6-6 and TRBJ1-4; D call uncertain. V was trimmed by 0 bases and J by 3 bases, leaving 2 bases between them. Germline CDR1 MNHNY, CDR2 SVGAGI (reference sequence). The CDR3 runs to 13 residues. The CDR3, as DNA: TGTGCCAGCAGTTACTCACCTAATGAAAAACTGTTTTTT. This sequence encodes CASSYSPNEKLFF.

This clone was seen more than once but under ten times. This chain links TRBV6-6 with TRBJ1-5; no reliable D call. Between the trimmed V and J ends, which lost 2 bases and 4 bases, there was a span of 12 bases. This CDR3 spans 15 amino acids. Per germline, CDR1 MNHNY and CDR2 SVGAGI (reference sequence). The CDR3 loop is CASSYTLSGNQPQHF. For the CDR3, the DNA is TGTGCCAGCAGTTACACATTATCGGGTAATCAGCCCCAGCATTTT.

The chain is built from TRBV6-1 and TRBJ2-7; D gene ambiguous. Trimming shortened V by 4 bases and J by 1 base, and 11 bases separated the two germline ends. CDR1 and CDR2 (germline): MNHNS, SASEGT. The CDR3 totals 14 residues. Written as DNA, the CDR3 is TGTGCCAGCAGTGGCTCTGCTCCATCCTACGAGCAGTACTTC. Its translation: CASSGSAPSYEQYF.

The chain joins TRBV18 to TRBJ1-5; the match to TRBD1 covers 7 bases. This CDR3 comprises 15 residues. After removal of 3 bases from V and 5 bases from J, the junction contained 7 bases not matched to a gene. Germline CDR1 reads KGHSH; CDR2 reads LQKENI. CDR3 residues: CASSPGQMRDQPQHF. CDR3 DNA: TGTGCCAGCTCACCGGGACAGATGAGGGATCAGCCCCAGCATTTT.

This clone was detected only once. The chain combines TRBV7-8 with TRBJ1-1, with D uncertain. V shed 3 bases and J shed 1 base, with 9 bases lying between them. CDR1 SGHVS and CDR2 FQNEAQ come from the germline V gene. The CDR3 covers 14 residues. DNA of the CDR3: TGTGCCAGCAGCTTCGGACGGAGGAACACTGAAGCTTTCTTT. Translation: CASSFGRRNTEAFF.

The rearrangement links TRBV28 to TRBJ1-4; TRBD1 matches at 9 bases. Germline V lookup: CDR1 MDHEN, CDR2 SYDVKM. The ends lost 5 bases at V and 8 bases at J; junction bases unmatched: 9. This CDR3 has 15 residues. The CDR3 region has the DNA TGTGCCAGCAGTCTGGCCGGGACAGGGCAGGAAAAACTGTTTTTT. It is translated as CASSLAGTGQEKLFF.

The count of this clone is one. The chain carries TRBV11-3 and TRBJ2-1, with a tentative D call TRBD2 (6 bases). Germline V gene data show CDR1 as SGHNT and CDR2 as YENEEA. V lost 4 bases and J lost 8, with 15 bases in between. The CDR3 has 14 residues. The DNA of the CDR3 is TGTGCCAGCAGCTCCCGGGAGAAAGGAGATGAGCAGTTCTTC. Protein product: CASSSREKGDEQFF. Using reference TRBV11-3 and TRBJ2-1 for the parts outside the CDR3, the full variable domain is EAGVVQSPRYKIIEKKQPVAFWCNPISGHNTLYWYLQNLGQGPELLIRYENEEAVDDSQLPKDRFSAERLKGVDSTLKIQPAELGDSAVYLCASSSREKGDEQFFGPGTRLTVL.

This chain connects TRBV18 to TRBJ1-5, with 11 bases aligning to TRBD1. The CDR3 is 16 amino acids. Germline V gene data show CDR1 as KGHSH and CDR2 as LQKENI. V shed 4 bases and J 6 bases; nucleotides not matched to a gene: 8. CDR3 residues: CASSQQGQGGGQPQHF. CDR3 nucleotide sequence: TGTGCCAGCTCACAGCAGGGACAGGGGGGCGGTCAGCCCCAGCATTTT.

CDR3 bases: TGTGCCAGCAGTTTGCCTCCTGGGGGGATCTACGAGCAGTACTTC. It yields the protein CASSLPPGGIYEQYF. The gene calls are TRBV28 and TRBJ2-7; D may be TRBD2 (6 bases). Trimming removed 3 bases at V and 3 bases at J, with 15 bases between. The CDR3 has 15 amino acids. The germline V gene encodes CDR1 MDHEN and CDR2 SYDVKM. Full variable domain (rest looked up from reference TRBV28 and TRBJ2-7): DVKVTQSSRYLVKRTGEKVFLECVQDMDHENMFWYRQDPGLGLRLIYFSYDVKMKEKGDIPEGYSVSREKKERFSLILESASTNQTSMYLCASSLPPGGIYEQYFGPGTRLTVT.

V is TRBV5-1 and J is TRBJ1-5; no clear D gene. V gave up 3 bases and J gave up 1 base, with 5 bases separating them. The CDR3 length is 13 residues. CDR1 is SGHRS, CDR2 YFSETQ, per germline. DNA for the CDR3: TGCGCCAGCAGCTCTGACAGCAATCAGCCCCAGCATTTT. Translating it yields CASSSDSNQPQHF. Combining the CDR3 with reference TRBV5-1 and TRBJ1-5 gives the whole variable domain KAGVTQTPRYLIKTRGQQVTLSCSPISGHRSVSWYQQTPGQGLQFLFEYFSETQRNKGNFPGRFSGRQFSNSRSEMNVSTLELGDSALYLCASSSDSNQPQHFGDGTRLSIL.